These 31 T cell receptor beta chains were sequenced from one sample in a study of response to subunit inactivated influenza vaccine listed by TCRdb under 2018. Libraries were built with RT-PCR. Instrument used: Illumina HiSeq 2500. Using fastp trimming at Q25 and MiXCR clonotype assembly, TCRdb reanalyzed the public sequencing data and kept in-frame beta chains. Each CDR3 protein appears once, grouped with its most common genes and DNA. Present in this sample are about 300,000 distinct CDR3 sequences, about 20% of which were seen just once. The ten largest clones take up around a tenth of the sample. Sequencing used PBMCs from blood, obtained less than 22 months after vaccination. The origin of the receptors is a man aged 45 to 70 who received an inactivated influenza vaccine. Donor details come from another sample of the same person, matched by shared clones.

This chain links TRBV4-3 with TRBJ1-4, with D possibly being TRBD1 (5 bases). V lost 4 bases and J 1 base, leaving 10 bases between the germline ends. Germline V gene data show CDR1 as LGHNA and CDR2 as YSLEER. This CDR3 is built from 15 residues. The CDR3 DNA reads TGCGCCAGCAGCCCGAGGGGTGTAACTAATGAAAAACTGTTTTTT. Protein: CASSPRGVTNEKLFF.

The table lists this clonotype with many counts. The chain employs TRBV15 and TRBJ1-4; possibly TRBD1 for D (6 bases). Per the germline V gene, CDR1 is LNHNV and CDR2 is YYDKDF (reference sequence). The CDR3 covers 13 residues. V lost 5 bases and J lost 8, with 12 bases in between. The DNA of the CDR3 is TGTGCCACCAGCCGACAGGACGGCGAAAAACTGTTTTTT. Translated: CATSRQDGEKLFF.

This chain links TRBV4-2 with TRBJ2-1; a possible D gene is TRBD2 (5 bases). Germline CDR1 LGHNA, CDR2 YNFKEQ. V lost 3 bases and J lost 1, with 13 bases in between. The CDR3 sequence is 16 residues long. The CDR3 here is CASSQVDGMSYNEQFF. The CDR3, as DNA: TGTGCCAGCAGCCAGGTGGACGGGATGTCCTACAATGAGCAGTTCTTC.

This clonotype was found a few times. V gene TRBV5-1 combines with J gene TRBJ2-3, with TRBD2 matching over 10 bases. Germline loops: CDR1 SGHRS, CDR2 YFSETQ. V lost 0 bases, J lost 4 bases, and 8 bases stayed unmatched. The CDR3 contains 17 residues. DNA for the CDR3: TGCGCCAGCAGCTTGGTTAGGGCTAGCGGGAGTTCAGATACGCAGTATTTT. This sequence encodes CASSLVRASGSSDTQYF.

This clonotype was found a few times. The genes are TRBV20-1 and TRBJ1-6, with 8 bases aligning to TRBD1. This CDR3 contains 15 residues. The ends lost 0 bases at V and 15 bases at J; junction bases unmatched: 13. CDR1 and CDR2 (germline): DFQATT, SNEGSKA (reference sequence). The CDR3 sequence is CSARDPTGGSSNLHF. CDR3 bases: TGCAGTGCTAGAGATCCAACAGGGGGTTCGTCTAACCTCCACTTT.

This clonotype was detected a few times. The rearrangement links TRBV5-1 to TRBJ2-2, with D tentatively TRBD1 (6 bases). Germline assignment: CDR1 SGHRS and CDR2 YFSETQ. The CDR3 consists of 15 residues. Deletions cut 2 bases from V and 4 bases from J, with 12 bases between. CDR3 sequence: CASSLQGSATGELFF. CDR3 in DNA: TGCGCCAGCAGCTTACAGGGTTCGGCCACCGGGGAGCTGTTTTTT.

This clonotype appeared many times. This chain uses TRBV19 with TRBJ1-5, with D hard to call. Deletions cut 5 bases from V and 4 bases from J, with 9 bases between. Germline-derived CDR1 and CDR2 are LNHDA and SQIVND (reference sequence). The CDR3 covers 13 residues. CDR3: CASSLVLNQPQHF. The CDR3 DNA reads as TGTGCCAGTAGTCTGGTGCTGAATCAGCCCCAGCATTTT.

The table lists this clonotype with many counts. The CDR3 DNA reads as TGCAGTGCTCCTGGCCCCCGTAAAAACACCATATATTTT. This translates into CSAPGPRKNTIYF. The chain employs TRBV20-1 and TRBJ1-3; unclear D gene. Germline V CDR1 and CDR2: DFQATT, SNEGSKA (reference sequence). Trimming stripped 5 bases from V and 6 bases from J, with 14 bases between. This CDR3 region has 13 residues.

This clonotype was counted only a few times. One end of the junction is discordant with germline, which a read error may explain. The chain has TRBV12-3 or TRBV12-4 and TRBJ1-1, with a possible D match to TRBD1 (6 bases). This CDR3 is 14 amino acids long. The CDR3 DNA sequence: TGTGCCAGCAGTCCCACAGGGATGACGACTGTAGCTTTCTTT. Its translation: CASSPTGMTTVAFF.

The chain employs TRBV5-1 and TRBJ2-5; 7 nucleotides match TRBD2. This CDR3 has 15 residues. CDR1 SGHRS and CDR2 YFSETQ come from the germline V gene. With 2 bases clipped from V and 1 base from J, the junction kept 5 bases outside the gene matches. The CDR3 DNA sequence: TGCGCCAGCAGCTTTTGGGGGGGTCCCCAAGAGACCCAGTACTTC. Protein sequence: CASSFWGGPQETQYF.

The V gene is TRBV3-1, the J gene TRBJ2-4; 9 positions agree with TRBD2. After removal of 0 bases from V and 4 bases from J, the junction contained 10 bases not matched to a gene. The CDR3 contains 18 residues. Germline V gene lookup returns CDR1 LGHDT and CDR2 YNNKEL (reference sequence). The CDR3 here is CASSQEDPMTSGKNIQYF. The CDR3 region has the DNA TGTGCCAGCAGCCAAGAAGACCCTATGACTAGCGGAAAAAACATTCAGTACTTC.

In this sample, this clonotype turned up a few times. The genes are TRBV12-3 or TRBV12-4 and TRBJ1-1; no firm D call. V was trimmed by 6 bases and J by 6 bases, leaving 17 bases between them. The CDR3 length is 14 residues. CDR3 protein: CASSRPSGRAEAFF. The CDR3 region has the DNA TGTGCCAGCAGCCGCCCGAGTGGACGGGCTGAAGCTTTCTTT.

CDR3: CASSYSGTSYNSPLHF. In DNA form, the CDR3 reads TGTGCCAGCAGTTACTCCGGGACCTCCTATAATTCACCCCTCCACTTT. The chain recombines TRBV6-5 with TRBJ1-6, with a tentative D call TRBD1 (5 bases). CDR1 MNHEY and CDR2 SVGAGI come from the germline V gene. CDR3 length: 16 amino acids. V was shortened by 0 bases and J by 0 bases, with 6 bases between the two germline ends.

In DNA, the CDR3 is TGTGCCAGCAGCCACAGATGGGATGGCTACACCTTC. Protein product: CASSHRWDGYTF. The chain uses TRBV7-2 and TRBJ1-2; D call uncertain. The V end lost 5 bases, the J end lost 6 bases, and 10 bases lay between the germline ends. Germline loops: CDR1 SGHTA, CDR2 FQGNSA. This CDR3 comprises 12 residues.

The chain uses TRBV7-6 and TRBJ1-1, with TRBD1 as a possible D gene (6 bases). This CDR3 is 16 amino acids long. The germline V gene has CDR1 SGHVS and CDR2 FNYEAQ. V lost 1 base and J 0 bases, leaving 12 bases between the germline ends. In DNA, the CDR3 is TGTGCCAGCAGCTTAGGGGGGCCAGGGCTGAACACTGAAGCTTTCTTT. It yields the protein CASSLGGPGLNTEAFF.

In its sample, this clonotype was seen once. V is TRBV15 and J is TRBJ2-1; 7 nucleotides agree with TRBD1. The CDR3 has 14 amino acids. CDR1 and CDR2 from the germline V gene are LNHNV and YYDKDF (reference sequence). The V gene end was trimmed by 0 bases and the J gene end by 7 bases; junction bases not matched to a gene: 3. The CDR3, as DNA: TGTGCCACCAGCAGAGATAGGGGGCGAAATGAGCAGTTCTTC. Translating it yields CATSRDRGRNEQFF. Combining the CDR3 with reference TRBV15 and TRBJ2-1 gives the whole variable domain DAMVIQNPRYQVTQFGKPVTLSCSQTLNHNVMYWYQQKSSQAPKLLFHYYDKDFNNEADTPDNFQSRRPNTSFCFLDIRSPGLGDTAMYLCATSRDRGRNEQFFGPGTRLTVL.

The table lists this clonotype with many counts. The chain links TRBV12-3 or TRBV12-4 to TRBJ1-5; a possible D gene is TRBD1 (5 bases). The CDR3 covers 13 residues. V was pared by 7 bases and J by 5 bases, with 12 bases between. The CDR3 protein is CASKWTPDQPQHF. The CDR3 nucleotides are TGTGCCAGCAAGTGGACACCCGATCAGCCCCAGCATTTT.

There are many counts of this clonotype. The chain uses TRBV4-2 and TRBJ1-1, with D possibly being TRBD1 (5 bases). CDR3 size: 14 residues. Germline assignment: CDR1 LGHNA and CDR2 YNFKEQ. The V end lost 4 bases, the J end lost 5 bases, and 14 bases lay between the germline ends. The CDR3 DNA reads TGTGCCAGCAGCCCCGAAAACTGGGGGACTGAAGCTTTCTTT. Translation gives CASSPENWGTEAFF.

The rearrangement uses TRBV6-1 and TRBJ1-2, with TRBD1 matching over 10 bases. The CDR3 is 16 amino acids. The trim removed 7 bases at V and 4 bases at J, leaving 12 bases unmatched. In germline, CDR1 is MNHNS, CDR2 SASEGT. The CDR3, as DNA: TGTGCCAGCACGGGAGTCGGGACAGGGGAATCCTATGGCTACACCTTC. Translated, it gives CASTGVGTGESYGYTF.

This rearrangement joins TRBV11-2 to TRBJ2-1, with 12 bases that match TRBD2. The CDR3 consists of 17 residues. Per the germline V gene, CDR1 is SGHAT and CDR2 is FQNNGV. The trim removed 2 bases at V and 4 bases at J, leaving 6 bases unmatched. The CDR3 DNA follows: TGTGCCAGCAGCTTATGGACTAGCGGGGAACATTACAATGAGCAGTTCTTC. Translated: CASSLWTSGEHYNEQFF.

This chain uses TRBV30 with TRBJ1-2; the D gene is possibly TRBD1 (5 bases). V was pared by 7 bases and J by 0 bases, with 18 bases between. The CDR3 sequence is 15 residues long. Per germline, CDR1 GTSNPN and CDR2 SVGIG (reference sequence). In DNA, the CDR3 is TGTGCCTCGCACCGTCCGGGGGGAGCTAACTATGGCTACACCTTC. Translated: CASHRPGGANYGYTF. Full variable domain (missing parts from reference TRBV30 and TRBJ1-2): SQTIHQWPATLVQPVGSPLSLECTVEGTSNPNLYWYRQAAGRGLQLLFYSVGIGQISSEVPQNLSASRPQDRQFILSSKKLLLSDSGFYLCASHRPGGANYGYTFGSGTRLTVV.

The V call is TRBV6-2 or TRBV6-3, the J call TRBJ1-5; tentative D call: TRBD1 (5 bases). Germline-derived CDR1 and CDR2 are MNHEY and SVGEGT. The CDR3 is 14 residues long. V gave up 9 bases and J gave up 7 bases, with 19 bases separating them. The CDR3, as DNA: TGTGCCAGTACCCGGGACCGGGCTAGACAGCCCCAGCATTTT. Translation gives CASTRDRARQPQHF.

The V gene is TRBV11-2, the J gene TRBJ2-5; D is ambiguous. Deletions cut 5 bases from V and 5 bases from J, with 12 bases between. CDR1 SGHAT and CDR2 FQNNGV come from the germline V gene. The CDR3 extends over 13 amino acids. As DNA, the CDR3 is TGTGCCAGCAGCCGGATCATATTGGAGACCCAGTACTTC. Protein product: CASSRIILETQYF. The variable domain in full, with the rest retrieved from reference TRBV11-2 and TRBJ2-5, is EAGVAQSPRYKIIEKRQSVAFWCNPISGHATLYWYQQILGQGPKLLIQFQNNGVVDDSQLPKDRFSAERLKGVDSTLKIQPAKLEDSAVYLCASSRIILETQYFGPGTRLLVL.

The gene calls are TRBV5-1 and TRBJ2-7, with 9 bases fitting TRBD1. Germline values: CDR1 SGHRS, CDR2 YFSETQ. The CDR3 length is 14 residues. V shed 4 bases, J shed 3 bases, and the junction held 5 bases outside the gene matches. CDR3 residues: CASSAGQGFYEQYF. The CDR3 nucleotides read TGCGCCAGCAGCGCGGGACAGGGTTTCTACGAGCAGTACTTC.

The V call is TRBV5-1, the J call TRBJ1-6; 8 positions agree with TRBD1. Germline loops: CDR1 SGHRS, CDR2 YFSETQ. Trimming took 1 base from V and 6 from J; bases not matched to a gene: 9. The CDR3 spans 17 residues. The CDR3 region is CASSLRTGQSGNSPLHF. CDR3 coding DNA: TGCGCCAGCAGCTTGCGGACAGGGCAGTCGGGTAATTCACCCCTCCACTTT.

The V call is TRBV7-8, the J call TRBJ2-7, with D perhaps matching TRBD2 (7 bases). CDR3 length: 15 amino acids. Germline lookup yields CDR1 SGHVS and CDR2 FQNEAQ. Trimming pared 1 base from V and 5 bases from J, leaving 15 bases between. DNA for the CDR3: TGTGCCAGCAGCTTAGTTTCGAGGGGGGGCCACGAGCAGTACTTC. Encoded protein: CASSLVSRGGHEQYF.

This clonotype was seen more than once but under ten times. V gene TRBV20-1 combines with J gene TRBJ2-1, with 7 bases fitting TRBD2. The CDR3 has 16 amino acids. From germline, CDR1 is DFQATT and CDR2 SNEGSKA (reference sequence). The V and J ends lost 3 bases and 7 bases, in that order; junction bases with no gene match: 15. CDR3 nucleotide sequence: TGCAGTGCTAGCCCCCCTTTAGCGGGCGGAGATAATGAGCAGTTCTTC. Translated, it gives CSASPPLAGGDNEQFF.

This clonotype came up a few times. The chain employs TRBV3-1 and TRBJ2-5; D uncertain. The CDR3 sequence is 13 residues long. V was cut by 1 base and J by 5 bases, with 8 bases left in between. CDR1 is LGHDT and CDR2 is YNNKEL in the germline V gene (reference sequence). This chain's CDR3 is CASSQGLKETQYF. The CDR3 DNA reads as TGTGCCAGCAGCCAAGGTTTAAAGGAGACCCAGTACTTC.

This clonotype was picked up a small number of times. CDR3: CASSLQDRASPLHF. For the CDR3, the DNA is TGCGCCAGCAGCTTACAGGACAGGGCCTCACCCCTCCACTTT. The chain employs TRBV5-1 and TRBJ1-6; 8 positions agree with TRBD1. Germline CDR1 reads SGHRS; CDR2 reads YFSETQ. This CDR3 is 14 amino acids long. The V and J ends lost 2 bases and 10 bases, in that order; junction bases with no gene match: 5.

This clonotype is a singleton in its sample. The V call is TRBV10-3, the J call TRBJ2-7; D is possibly TRBD2 (6 bases). CDR3 size: 13 residues. Per germline, CDR1 ENHRY and CDR2 SYGVKD. V lost 8 bases, J lost 4 bases, and 15 bases lay in between. Here the CDR3 reads CAIRREVQYEQYF. DNA of the CDR3: TGTGCCATCCGCAGGGAGGTCCAGTACGAGCAGTACTTC.

V gene TRBV2 combines with J gene TRBJ1-1; D is uncertain. The V end was cut by 5 bases, the J end by 0 bases, with 10 bases between. Germline V gene data show CDR1 as SNHLY and CDR2 as FYNNEI. There are 14 residues in the CDR3. The CDR3 reads CASSSAMVNTEAFF. The DNA for the CDR3 is TGTGCCAGCAGTTCCGCCATGGTGAACACTGAAGCTTTCTTT.